These 5 T cell receptor beta chains originate from one sample sequenced in a study of blood T cell repertoires in COVID-19. Only in-frame clones appear in the TCRdb table, and some are missing; sequencing was by immunoSEQ multiplex PCR. The sample yields roughly 260,000 clones, about nine tenths seen once. Sequences were obtained from PBMCs or T cells enriched from blood (not recorded which). The source is a woman in her 30s with acute COVID-19.

The chain couples TRBV14 to TRBJ1-6, with D tentatively TRBD1 (5 bases). Germline lookup yields CDR1 SGHDN and CDR2 FVKESK. The CDR3 has 15 amino acids. Trimming took off 4 bases at V and 10 bases at J, with 17 bases between the two ends. Written as DNA, the CDR3 is TGTGCCAGCAGCCGCTCTTCCAGGGTAGGGTCACCCCTCCACTTT. Its protein product is CASSRSSRVGSPLHF.

The rearrangement links TRBV4-1 to TRBJ1-1; D call uncertain. Per germline, CDR1 MGHRA and CDR2 YSYEKL. The CDR3 is made up of 15 amino acids. V was shortened by 1 base and J by 3 bases, with 12 bases between the two germline ends. The CDR3: CASSQGPDFYTEAFF. In nucleotides, the CDR3 is TGCGCCAGCAGCCAAGGCCCGGACTTCTACACTGAAGCTTTCTTT.

The rearrangement uses TRBV27 and TRBJ2-5; perhaps TRBD1 as D (6 bases). The CDR3 has 16 amino acids. V lost 7 bases to trimming and J lost 4 bases, with 22 bases between them. The germline V gene encodes CDR1 MNHEY and CDR2 SMNVEV (reference sequence). CDR3 nucleotides: TGTGCCAGCACCTCTAGGACGGCGAGAGGGGGAGAGACCCAGTACTTC. Translation: CASTSRTARGGETQYF.

This clone was counted once. The chain uses TRBV6-6 and TRBJ1-2; maybe TRBD1 (5 bases). V gave up 6 bases and J gave up 4 bases, with 12 bases separating them. The CDR3 runs 13 residues. CDR1 MNHNY and CDR2 SVGAGI come from the germline V gene (reference sequence). CDR3 nucleotide sequence: TGTGCCAGCAGCCGGGGGTTCCTCTATGGCTACACCTTC. Translated, it gives CASSRGFLYGYTF.

V and J are TRBV5-1 and TRBJ1-1, with 9 bases that match TRBD1. Germline loops: CDR1 SGHRS, CDR2 YFSETQ. CDR3 length: 13 residues. V lost 4 bases, J lost 8 bases, and 6 bases stayed unmatched. CDR3 nucleotides: TGCGCCAGCAGCGCCCGACAGGGGGAAGAAGCTTTCTTT. This encodes CASSARQGEEAFF.